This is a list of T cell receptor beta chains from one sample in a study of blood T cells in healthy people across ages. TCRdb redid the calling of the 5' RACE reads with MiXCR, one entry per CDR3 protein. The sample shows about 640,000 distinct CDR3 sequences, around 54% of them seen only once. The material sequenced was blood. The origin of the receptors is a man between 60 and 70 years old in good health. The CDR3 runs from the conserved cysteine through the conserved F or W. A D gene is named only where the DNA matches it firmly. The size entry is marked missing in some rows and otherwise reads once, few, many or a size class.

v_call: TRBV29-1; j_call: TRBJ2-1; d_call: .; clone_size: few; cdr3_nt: TGCAGCGTCGAAGGTCCCTTCAACAATGAGCAGTTCTTC; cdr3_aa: CSVEGPFNNEQFF
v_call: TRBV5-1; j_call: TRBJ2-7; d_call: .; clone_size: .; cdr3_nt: TGCGCCAGCAGCAAGCTCGGACTCGACCACAATGAGCAGTACTTC; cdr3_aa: CASSKLGLDHNEQYF
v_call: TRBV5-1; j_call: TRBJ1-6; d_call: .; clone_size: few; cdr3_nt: TGCGCCAGCAGCTTGGACCCGGGGGCAATCTATAATTCACCCCTCCACTTT; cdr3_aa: CASSLDPGAIYNSPLHF
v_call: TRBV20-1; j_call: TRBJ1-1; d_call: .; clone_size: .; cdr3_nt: TGCAGTGCTTACCTACACACTGAAGCTTTCTTT; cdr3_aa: CSAYLHTEAFF
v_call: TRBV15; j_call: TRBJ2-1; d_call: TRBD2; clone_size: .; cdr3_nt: TGTGCCACCAGCTTGACTAGCGGCACCTCCTACAATGAGCAGTTCTTC; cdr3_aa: CATSLTSGTSYNEQFF
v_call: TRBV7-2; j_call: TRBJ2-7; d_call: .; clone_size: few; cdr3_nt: TGTGCCAGCAGCTTAGGTTGGGGGGCCTACGAGCAGTACTTC; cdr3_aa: CASSLGWGAYEQYF
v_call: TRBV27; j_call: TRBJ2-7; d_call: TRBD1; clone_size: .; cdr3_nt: TGTGCCAGCAGTACCACAGGGGGCCCCTACGAGCAGTACTTC; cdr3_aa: CASSTTGGPYEQYF
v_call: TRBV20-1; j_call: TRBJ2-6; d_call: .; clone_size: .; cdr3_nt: TGCAGTGCTAGAGATCGGGGGACAAGGGGCGTCCTGACTTTC; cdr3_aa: CSARDRGTRGVLTF
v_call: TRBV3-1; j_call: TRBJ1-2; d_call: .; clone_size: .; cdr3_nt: TGTGCCAGCAGCGCCCGACTATATGGCTACACCTTC; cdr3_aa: CASSARLYGYTF
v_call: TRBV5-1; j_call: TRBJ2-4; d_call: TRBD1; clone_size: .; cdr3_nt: TGCGCCAGCAGCCCTAGACAGGGGCAGGCCAAAAACATTCAGTACTTC; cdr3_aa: CASSPRQGQAKNIQYF
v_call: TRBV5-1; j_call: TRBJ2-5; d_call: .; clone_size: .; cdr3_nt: TGCGCCAGCAGCTTGGGAGGCCTTCCTGGGGCAGAGACCCAGTACTTC; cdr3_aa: CASSLGGLPGAETQYF
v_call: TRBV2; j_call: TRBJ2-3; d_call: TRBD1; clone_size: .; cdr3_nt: TGTGCCAGCAACGAAGGACAGGCTTGGACAGATACGCAGTATTTT; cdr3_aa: CASNEGQAWTDTQYF
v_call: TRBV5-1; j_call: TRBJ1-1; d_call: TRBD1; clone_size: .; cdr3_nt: TGTGCCAGCAGCTCGCAGGGGGCAGGGACTGAAGCTTTCTTT; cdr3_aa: CASSSQGAGTEAFF
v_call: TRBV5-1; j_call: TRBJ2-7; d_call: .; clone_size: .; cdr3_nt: TGCGCCAGCAGCTCTACCCCGCGACTCGAGCAGTACTTC; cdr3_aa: CASSSTPRLEQYF
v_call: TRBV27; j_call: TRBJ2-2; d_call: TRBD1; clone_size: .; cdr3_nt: TGTGTCAGCAGTTTATCGACAGGGGGTTCCGGGGAGCTGTTTTTT; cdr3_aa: CVSSLSTGGSGELFF
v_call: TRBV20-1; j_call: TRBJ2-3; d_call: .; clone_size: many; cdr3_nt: TGCAGTGCCCCGGCCACGTCAGATACGCAGTATTTT; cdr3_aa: CSAPATSDTQYF
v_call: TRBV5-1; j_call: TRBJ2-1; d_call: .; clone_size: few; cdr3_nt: TGCGCCAGTCGTCGCGAAGGGACGACTGAAAATGAGCAGTTCTTC; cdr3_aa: CASRREGTTENEQFF